A selection of T cell receptor beta chains follows, all from one sample in a study of blood T cell repertoires in COVID-19. Sequenced by immunoSEQ multiplex PCR; TCRdb stores in-frame clones only, minus some. The data contain 45,000 to 55,000 clones, about 82% of them singletons. The sequencing sample was made of peripheral blood. Receptors were obtained from a man between 65 and 79 years old with active COVID-19. CDR3s include the opening cysteine and the closing phenylalanine or tryptophan. D genes are given only for firm matches. The listing skips clone size in some rows; elsewhere it reads once, few, many or a size class.

clone_size j_call v_call d_call cdr3_aa cdr3_nt
once TRBJ2-1 TRBV7-6 NA CASSLAAYLMDEQFF TGTGCCAGCAGCTTAGCAGCGTATCTCATGGATGAGCAGTTCTTC
NA TRBJ2-5 TRBV30 NA CAWSQDSKETQYF TGTGCCTGGAGTCAGGATTCTAAAGAGACCCAGTACTTC
NA TRBJ2-7 TRBV6-5 TRBD1 CASEWDRSSYEQYF TGTGCCAGTGAATGGGACAGGAGCTCCTACGAGCAGTACTTC
few TRBJ1-1 TRBV3-1/TRBV3-2 NA CASSQAPGLITEAFF TGTGCCAGCAGCCAAGCCCCGGGTCTTATCACTGAAGCTTTCTTT
NA TRBJ2-3 TRBV29-1 NA CSVESGADTQYF TGCAGCGTTGAATCGGGGGCAGATACGCAGTATTTT
NA TRBJ2-2 TRBV15 TRBD1 CATSSGTALNTGELFF TGTGCCACCAGCAGCGGGACAGCGCTGAACACCGGGGAGCTGTTTTTT
NA TRBJ2-1 TRBV2 NA CASSFRTGNYNEQFF TGTGCCAGCAGCTTCAGGACGGGGAACTACAATGAGCAGTTCTTC
NA TRBJ2-1 TRBV19 TRBD2 CASASLAGYNEQFF TGTGCCAGCGCGTCGCTAGCGGGCTACAATGAGCAGTTCTTC
NA TRBJ2-2 TRBV11-2 TRBD2 CASSLAGGFTGELFF TGTGCCAGCAGCTTAGCGGGGGGATTCACCGGGGAGCTGTTTTTT
once TRBJ2-7 TRBV5-5 TRBD2 CASSLSGTTYEQYF TGTGCCAGCAGCTTGTCGGGGACTACCTACGAGCAGTACTTC
once TRBJ2-1 TRBV10-3 TRBD2 CASSGLAGGPRGNEQFF TGTGCCTCCAGCGGACTAGCGGGGGGGCCCCGTGGGAATGAGCAGTTCTTC
NA TRBJ2-1 TRBV7-2 TRBD1 CASSVTGTGINEQFF TGTGCCAGCAGCGTTACCGGGACAGGGATCAATGAGCAGTTCTTC
NA TRBJ1-2 TRBV7-9 NA CASSLGTYIGYTF TGTGCCAGCAGCTTAGGGACATACATAGGCTACACCTTC
NA TRBJ1-3 TRBV7-7 NA CASSLSTGPGNTIYF TGTGCCAGCAGCTTAAGCACAGGGCCTGGAAACACCATATATTTT
few TRBJ2-3 TRBV7-3 NA CASSPSPSSTDTQYF TGTGCCAGCAGCCCGAGTCCCTCCTCCACAGATACGCAGTATTTT
NA TRBJ2-2 TRBV5-4 TRBD1 CASSLGTGGVETGELFF TGTGCCAGCAGCCTTGGGACAGGGGGCGTTGAGACCGGGGAGCTGTTTTTT
NA TRBJ2-3 TRBV11-2 TRBD1 CASSLGGGFTDTQYF TGTGCCAGCAGCTTAGGAGGGGGCTTCACAGATACGCAGTATTTT
NA TRBJ1-5 TRBV7-9 NA CASSLTGTQQPQHF TGTGCCAGCAGCTTGACAGGTACTCAACAGCCCCAGCATTTT
NA TRBJ2-1 TRBV7-3 NA CASSTDNYNEQFF TGTGCCAGCAGCACCGACAACTACAATGAGCAGTTCTTC
NA TRBJ2-7 TRBV7-2 TRBD2 CASTTGAGGPREQYF TGTGCCAGCACCACTGGAGCGGGGGGGCCCCGCGAGCAGTACTTC
NA TRBJ2-1 TRBV11-2 TRBD2 CASSLTSGGPILQPEQFF TGTGCCAGCAGCTTAACTAGCGGGGGGCCCATTCTACAACCTGAGCAGTTCTTC
NA TRBJ2-2 TRBV20-1 TRBD1 CSASDVGQGAFANTGELFF TGCAGTGCTAGTGATGTGGGACAGGGGGCTTTCGCGAACACCGGGGAGCTGTTTTTT
NA TRBJ2-5 TRBV19 NA CASIGKSGRGQETQYF TGTGCCAGTATTGGGAAAAGCGGGCGAGGCCAAGAGACCCAGTACTTC
NA TRBJ2-1 TRBV5-6 NA CASSPEGTSVDNEQFF TGTGCCAGCAGCCCGGAAGGGACATCGGTCGATAATGAGCAGTTCTTC
NA TRBJ1-6 TRBV6-2/TRBV6-3 TRBD1 CASSSQGGNSPLHF TGTGCCAGCAGTTCACAGGGGGGCAATTCACCCCTCCACTTT
NA TRBJ2-2 TRBV2 TRBD1 CASRAPGTGYTGELFF TGTGCCAGCAGAGCCCCCGGGACAGGGTACACCGGGGAGCTGTTTTTT
NA TRBJ1-5 TRBV7-2 NA CASSVGTREGQPQHF TGTGCCAGCAGCGTAGGTACACGGGAGGGTCAGCCCCAGCATTTT
NA TRBJ2-3 TRBV5-1 TRBD2 CASSLAGASTDTQYF TGCGCCAGCAGCCTAGCGGGGGCTAGCACAGATACGCAGTATTTT
NA TRBJ2-1 TRBV19 TRBD2 CASSLSSGSYNEQFF TGTGCCAGTAGCTTATCTAGCGGTTCCTACAATGAGCAGTTCTTC
NA TRBJ1-2 TRBV5-5 NA CASSTLGGAGYGYTF TGTGCCAGCAGCACCCTTGGGGGGGCGGGCTATGGCTACACCTTC
NA TRBJ2-7 TRBV6-2/TRBV6-3 NA CASSYPPYHREGYEQYF TGTGCCAGCAGTTACCCTCCTTACCACAGGGAGGGGTACGAGCAGTACTTC
NA TRBJ2-3 TRBV24-1 TRBD2 CATSDNPGLAGSDTQYF TGTGCCACCAGTGATAATCCGGGACTAGCAGGCTCAGATACGCAGTATTTT
once TRBJ2-3 TRBV21-1 NA CASSKDTRQGVLEGTDTQYF TGTGCCAGCAGCAAAGACACGAGACAGGGGGTTCTAGAAGGCACAGATACGCAGTATTTT
NA TRBJ1-2 TRBV27 NA CASSAYPWTSNYGYTF TGTGCCAGCAGTGCCTATCCCTGGACTTCTAACTATGGCTACACCTTC
NA TRBJ1-6 TRBV5-4 NA CASSLGGGFNSYNSPLHF TGTGCCAGCAGCTTGGGGGGAGGGTTTAACTCCTATAATTCACCCCTCCACTTT
NA TRBJ1-4 TRBV5-4 NA CASSSSGHPTNEKLFF TGTGCCAGCAGCTCTTCGGGACACCCAACTAATGAAAAACTGTTTTTT
NA TRBJ2-2 TRBV19 NA CASSQSSFGELFF TGTGCCAGTAGCCAGTCCTCCTTCGGGGAGCTGTTTTTT
NA TRBJ2-3 TRBV9 NA CASSPSTDTQYF TGTGCCAGCAGCCCTTCTACCGATACGCAGTATTTT
NA TRBJ2-1 TRBV5-1 TRBD1 CASSLGGTAIIYNEQFF TGCGCCAGCAGCTTGGGTGGGACAGCCATAATCTACAATGAGCAGTTCTTC
NA TRBJ2-2 TRBV5-1 TRBD1 CASSLAATGAAKNTGELFF TGCGCCAGCAGCTTGGCCGCGACAGGGGCCGCTAAAAACACCGGGGAGCTGTTTTTT
NA TRBJ2-1 TRBV29-1 NA CSVGQTKNYEQFF TGCAGCGTTGGCCAAACTAAAAATTATGAGCAGTTCTTC
NA TRBJ1-3 TRBV5-8 NA CASSLVPSSGNTIYF TGTGCCAGCAGCTTGGTCCCGAGCTCTGGAAACACCATATATTTT
NA TRBJ2-5 TRBV7-2 TRBD2 CASSASTSGGQETQYF TGTGCCAGCAGCGCCTCGACTAGCGGGGGGCAAGAGACCCAGTACTTC
NA TRBJ1-4 TRBV3-1/TRBV3-2 NA CASSEERGNDEKLFF TGTGCCAGCAGCGAAGAGAGGGGGAATGATGAAAAACTGTTTTTT